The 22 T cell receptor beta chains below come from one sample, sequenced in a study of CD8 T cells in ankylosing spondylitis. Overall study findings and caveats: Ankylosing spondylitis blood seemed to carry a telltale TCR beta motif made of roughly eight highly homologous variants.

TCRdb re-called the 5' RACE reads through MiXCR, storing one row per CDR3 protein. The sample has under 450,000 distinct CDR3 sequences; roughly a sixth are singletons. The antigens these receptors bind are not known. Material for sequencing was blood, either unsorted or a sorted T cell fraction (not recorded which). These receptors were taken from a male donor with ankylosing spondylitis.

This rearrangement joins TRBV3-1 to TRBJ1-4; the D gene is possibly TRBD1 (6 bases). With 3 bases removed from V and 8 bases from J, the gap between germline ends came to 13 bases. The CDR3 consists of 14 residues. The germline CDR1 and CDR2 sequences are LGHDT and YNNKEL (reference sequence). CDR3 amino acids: CASSHYRDVEKLFF. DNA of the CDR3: TGTGCCAGCAGCCATTACAGGGACGTCGAAAAACTGTTTTTT.

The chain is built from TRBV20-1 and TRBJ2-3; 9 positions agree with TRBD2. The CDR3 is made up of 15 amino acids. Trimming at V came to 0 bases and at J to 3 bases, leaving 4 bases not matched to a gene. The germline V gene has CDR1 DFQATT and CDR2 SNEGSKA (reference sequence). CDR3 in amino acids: CSARDRSGRTDTQYF. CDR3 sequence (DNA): TGCAGTGCTAGAGATCGGAGCGGGAGGACAGATACGCAGTATTTT.

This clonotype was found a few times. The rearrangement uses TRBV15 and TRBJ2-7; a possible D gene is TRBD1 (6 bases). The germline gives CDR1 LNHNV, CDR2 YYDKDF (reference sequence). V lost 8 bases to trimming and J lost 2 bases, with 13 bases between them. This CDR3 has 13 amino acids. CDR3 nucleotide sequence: TGTGCCACCCGTTTAACAGGGACCTACGAGCAGTACTTC. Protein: CATRLTGTYEQYF.

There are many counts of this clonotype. CDR3 loop: CASTLADEQFF. CDR3 sequence (DNA): TGTGCCAGCACCCTAGCGGATGAGCAGTTCTTC. This chain joins TRBV2 and TRBJ2-1; 7 nucleotides line up with TRBD2. There are 11 residues in the CDR3. CDR1 is SNHLY and CDR2 is FYNNEI in the germline V gene. V lost 7 bases, J lost 8 bases, and 2 bases stayed unmatched. The variable domain in full, with the rest retrieved from reference TRBV2 and TRBJ2-1, is EPEVTQTPSHQVTQMGQEVILRCVPISNHLYFYWYRQILGQKVEFLVSFYNNEISEKSEIFDDQFSVERPDGSNFTLKIRSTKLEDSAMYFCASTLADEQFFGPGTRLTVL.

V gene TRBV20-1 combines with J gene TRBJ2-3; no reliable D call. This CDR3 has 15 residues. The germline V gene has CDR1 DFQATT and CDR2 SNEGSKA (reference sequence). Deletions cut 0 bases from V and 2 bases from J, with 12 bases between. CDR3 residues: CSARDVVEFTDTQYF. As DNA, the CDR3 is TGCAGTGCTAGAGATGTGGTGGAATTCACAGATACGCAGTATTTT.

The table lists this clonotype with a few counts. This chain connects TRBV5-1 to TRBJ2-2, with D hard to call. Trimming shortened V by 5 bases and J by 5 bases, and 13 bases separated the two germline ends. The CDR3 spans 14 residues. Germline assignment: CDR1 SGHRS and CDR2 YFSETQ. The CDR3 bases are TGCGCCAGCAGGGTGGCGGCTGAGACCGGGGAGCTGTTTTTT. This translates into CASRVAAETGELFF.

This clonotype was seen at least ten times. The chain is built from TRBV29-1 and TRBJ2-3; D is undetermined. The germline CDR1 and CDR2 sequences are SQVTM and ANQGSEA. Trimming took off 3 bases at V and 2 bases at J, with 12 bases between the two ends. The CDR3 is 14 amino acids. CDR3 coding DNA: TGCAGCGTTGAGCCGGGTCTCAACACAGATACGCAGTATTTT. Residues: CSVEPGLNTDTQYF.

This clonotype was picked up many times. CDR3: CASSLTTNYGYTF. The DNA for the CDR3 is TGCGCCAGCAGCTTGACAACCAACTATGGCTACACCTTC. The rearrangement uses TRBV5-1 and TRBJ1-2; D unclear. The ends were cut back, 1 base at V and 2 bases at J, with 6 bases in the middle. The CDR3 spans 13 residues. CDR1 SGHRS and CDR2 YFSETQ come from the germline V gene.

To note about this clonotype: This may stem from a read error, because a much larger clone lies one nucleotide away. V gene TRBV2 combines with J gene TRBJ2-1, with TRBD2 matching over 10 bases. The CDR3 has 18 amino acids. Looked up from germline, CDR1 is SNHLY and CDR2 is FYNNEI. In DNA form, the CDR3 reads TGTACCAGCAGTGGGGCCCGCCGGCCTAGCGGGAGTTTGAATGAGCAGTTCTTC. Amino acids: CTSSGARRPSGSLNEQFF.

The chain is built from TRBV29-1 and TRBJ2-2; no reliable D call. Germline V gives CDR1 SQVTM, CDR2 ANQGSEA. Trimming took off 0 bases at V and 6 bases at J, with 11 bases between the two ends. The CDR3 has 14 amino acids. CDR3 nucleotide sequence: TGCAGCGTTGAAGATCTCGTTGGGTCCGGGGAGCTGTTTTTT. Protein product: CSVEDLVGSGELFF.

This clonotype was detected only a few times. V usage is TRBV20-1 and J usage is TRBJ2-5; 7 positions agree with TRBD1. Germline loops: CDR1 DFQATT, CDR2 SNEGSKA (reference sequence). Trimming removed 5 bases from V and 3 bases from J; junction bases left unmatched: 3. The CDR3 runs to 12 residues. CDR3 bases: TGCAGTGCTTACAGGGGTGAAGAGACCCAGTACTTC. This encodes CSAYRGEETQYF.

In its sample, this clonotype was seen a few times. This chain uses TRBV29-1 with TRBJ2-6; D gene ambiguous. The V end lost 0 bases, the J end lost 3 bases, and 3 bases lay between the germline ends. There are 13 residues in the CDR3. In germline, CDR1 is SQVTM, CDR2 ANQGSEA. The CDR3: CSVEENGANVLTF. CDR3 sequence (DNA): TGCAGCGTTGAAGAGAATGGGGCCAACGTCCTGACTTTC.

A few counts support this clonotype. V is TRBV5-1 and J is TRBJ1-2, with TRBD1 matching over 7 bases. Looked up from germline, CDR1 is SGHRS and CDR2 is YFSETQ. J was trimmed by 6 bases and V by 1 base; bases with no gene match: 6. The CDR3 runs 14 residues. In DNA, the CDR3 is TGCGCCAGCAGCTTGATCGGACAGGCTAATGGCTACACCTTC. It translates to CASSLIGQANGYTF.

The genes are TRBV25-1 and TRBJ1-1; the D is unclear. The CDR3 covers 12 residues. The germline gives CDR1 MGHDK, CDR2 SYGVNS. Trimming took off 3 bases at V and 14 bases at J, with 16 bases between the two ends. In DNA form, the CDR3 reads TGTGCCAGCAGTGAGGGTGGCCTGCCCACGTTCTTT. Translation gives CASSEGGLPTFF.

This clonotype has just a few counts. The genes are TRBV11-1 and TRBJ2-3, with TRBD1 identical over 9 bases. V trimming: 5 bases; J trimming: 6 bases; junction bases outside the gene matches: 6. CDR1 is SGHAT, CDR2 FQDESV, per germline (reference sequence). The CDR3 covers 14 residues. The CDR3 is CASSQDRGGDTQYF. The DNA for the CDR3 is TGTGCCAGCAGCCAGGACAGGGGTGGTGATACGCAGTATTTT.

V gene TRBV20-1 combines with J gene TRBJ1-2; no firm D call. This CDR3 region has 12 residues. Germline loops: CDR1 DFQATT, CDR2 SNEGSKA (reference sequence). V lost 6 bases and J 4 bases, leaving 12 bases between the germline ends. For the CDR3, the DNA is TGCAGTGCCTGGGGTGGCGGCTATGGCTACACCTTC. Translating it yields CSAWGGGYGYTF.

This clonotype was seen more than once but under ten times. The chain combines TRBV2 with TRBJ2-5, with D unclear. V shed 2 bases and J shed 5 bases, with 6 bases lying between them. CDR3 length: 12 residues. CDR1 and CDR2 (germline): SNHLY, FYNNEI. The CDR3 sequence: CASSERWETQYF. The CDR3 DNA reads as TGTGCCAGCAGTGAACGGTGGGAGACCCAGTACTTC. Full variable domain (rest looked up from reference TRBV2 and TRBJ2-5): EPEVTQTPSHQVTQMGQEVILRCVPISNHLYFYWYRQILGQKVEFLVSFYNNEISEKSEIFDDQFSVERPDGSNFTLKIRSTKLEDSAMYFCASSERWETQYFGPGTRLLVL.

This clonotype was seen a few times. DNA of the CDR3: TGTGCCATCAGTGAGAATACAGGGAACACTGAAGCTTTCTTT. The encoded protein is CAISENTGNTEAFF. V is TRBV10-3 and J is TRBJ1-1; D is possibly TRBD1 (5 bases). CDR1 ENHRY and CDR2 SYGVKD come from the germline V gene. The CDR3 covers 14 residues. Trimming took off 2 bases at V and 1 base at J, with 8 bases between the two ends.

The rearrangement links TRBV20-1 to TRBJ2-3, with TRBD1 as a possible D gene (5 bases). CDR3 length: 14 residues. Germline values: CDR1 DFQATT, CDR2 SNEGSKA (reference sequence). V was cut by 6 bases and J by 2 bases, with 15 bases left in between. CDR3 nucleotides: TGCAGTGCGTCCAGGGTGGCGTCCACAGATACGCAGTATTTT. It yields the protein CSASRVASTDTQYF.

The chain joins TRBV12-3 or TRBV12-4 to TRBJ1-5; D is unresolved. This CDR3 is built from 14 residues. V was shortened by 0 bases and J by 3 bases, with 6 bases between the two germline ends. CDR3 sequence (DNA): TGTGCCAGCAGTTTAGCAGGGCTCAATCAGCCCCAGCATTTT. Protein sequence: CASSLAGLNQPQHF.

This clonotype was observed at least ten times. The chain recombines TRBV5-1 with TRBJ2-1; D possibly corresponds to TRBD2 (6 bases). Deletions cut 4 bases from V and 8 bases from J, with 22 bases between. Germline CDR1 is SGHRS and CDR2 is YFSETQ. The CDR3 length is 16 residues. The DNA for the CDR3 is TGCGCCAGCAGCACGGGACTCGGGTGGGTCGCAGATGAGCAGTTCTTC. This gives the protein CASSTGLGWVADEQFF.

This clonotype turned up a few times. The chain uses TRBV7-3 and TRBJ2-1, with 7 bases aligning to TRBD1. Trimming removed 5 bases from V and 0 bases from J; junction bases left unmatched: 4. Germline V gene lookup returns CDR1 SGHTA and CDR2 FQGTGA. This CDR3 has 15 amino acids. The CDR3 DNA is TGTGCCAGCAGCCCTAGGACAGGCTCCTACAATGAGCAGTTCTTC. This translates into CASSPRTGSYNEQFF.